A single sample is the source of the 9 T cell receptor beta chains below, sequenced in a study of cytomegalovirus exposure and HLA in healthy donors. PCR employed 60 Vbeta and 13 Jbeta primers. Assay: immunoSEQ multiplex PCR; the TCRdb copy retains only in-frame clones and omits some. The table has approximately 140,000 clones, around 65% seen once. Sequenced: PBMCs. The receptors derive from a male donor in good health and CMV-seronegative.

The chain couples TRBV7-6 to TRBJ2-1; 8 bases agree with TRBD2. The CDR3 contains 16 residues. V lost 4 bases to trimming and J lost 0 bases; unmatched junction nucleotides: 5. The germline gives CDR1 SGHVS, CDR2 FNYEAQ. The CDR3 sequence is CASSWGGGSSYNEQFF. The CDR3 DNA reads TGTGCCAGCAGCTGGGGCGGGGGGAGCTCCTACAATGAGCAGTTCTTC.

The rearrangement uses TRBV7-2 and TRBJ2-5; TRBD2 aligns across 8 bases. The CDR3 contains 18 residues. CDR1 and CDR2 from the germline V gene are SGHTA and FQGNSA. The V segment lost 5 bases and the J segment 3 bases; nucleotides outside the gene matches: 17. Here the CDR3 DNA reads TGTGCCAGCAGCCTAGGGGTCCTGGGAGGAGCGGGGGAAGAGACCCAGTACTTC. This codes for CASSLGVLGGAGEETQYF.

This clone has only a few counts. The chain recombines TRBV19 with TRBJ2-2; D not certain. The CDR3 runs to 18 residues. Trimming shortened V by 7 bases and J by 3 bases, and 24 bases separated the two germline ends. The germline V gene has CDR1 LNHDA and CDR2 SQIVND (reference sequence). The CDR3 nucleotides read TGTGCCAGTACCTTCGCGGTAATGCGCACCGGATACACCGGGGAGCTGTTTTTT. This encodes CASTFAVMRTGYTGELFF.

This rearrangement joins TRBV11-2 to TRBJ2-3, with 7 bases lining up with TRBD2. The CDR3 is 11 amino acids. The V gene end was trimmed by 6 bases and the J gene end by 7 bases; junction bases not matched to a gene: 1. Looked up from germline, CDR1 is SGHAT and CDR2 is FQNNGV. The CDR3 protein is CASRREYTQYF. The CDR3 nucleotides read TGTGCCAGCAGGCGGGAGTATACGCAGTATTTT.

This chain connects TRBV7-9 to TRBJ1-1; the D gene is possibly TRBD1 (5 bases). CDR1 and CDR2 from the germline V gene are SEHNR and FQNEAQ (reference sequence). The CDR3 extends over 14 amino acids. The germline V and J ends were trimmed by 7 bases and 3 bases, with 15 bases remaining between them. This CDR3 reads CASTPGGTDTEAFF. The CDR3 coding sequence is TGTGCCAGCACCCCGGGGGGTACGGACACTGAAGCTTTCTTT.

The chain employs TRBV7-8 and TRBJ2-2; perhaps TRBD1 as D (6 bases). Trimming removed 6 bases from V and 1 base from J, with 15 bases in between. CDR3 size: 16 residues. Germline V gives CDR1 SGHVS, CDR2 FQNEAQ. The CDR3 reads CASSYPYRENTGELFF. DNA for the CDR3: TGTGCCAGCAGTTACCCCTACAGGGAGAACACCGGGGAGCTGTTTTTT.

This rearrangement joins TRBV28 to TRBJ2-7; 7 nucleotides align to TRBD1. J lost 0 bases, V lost 3 bases, and 5 bases had no gene match. From germline, CDR1 is MDHEN and CDR2 SYDVKM. CDR3 length: 15 residues. CDR3 in amino acids: CASSLDRWNSYEQYF. The CDR3 region has the DNA TGTGCCAGCAGTTTGGACAGGTGGAACTCCTACGAGCAGTACTTC.

The chain carries TRBV2 and TRBJ1-1; D ambiguous. Germline V gene lookup returns CDR1 SNHLY and CDR2 FYNNEI. V lost 7 bases and J lost 1, with 10 bases in between. The CDR3 extends over 13 amino acids. The CDR3 nucleotides are TGTGCCAGCATCTCAGACACGAACACTGAAGCTTTCTTT. It is translated as CASISDTNTEAFF.

This clone was counted a few times. The chain uses TRBV19 and TRBJ1-2, with 7 bases matching TRBD1. Germline V gene sequence: CDR1 LNHDA, CDR2 SQIVND (reference sequence). The CDR3 sequence is 12 residues long. Trimming at V came to 3 bases and at J to 6 bases, leaving 1 base not matched to a gene. The DNA of the CDR3 is TGTGCCAGTAGTATGACAGGGAATGGCTACACCTTC. It specifies CASSMTGNGYTF.